These 19 T cell receptor beta chains were sequenced from one sample in a study. TCRdb called the RT-PCR reads again in MiXCR, with one record for every CDR3 protein. This sample has more than 550,000 distinct CDR3 sequences; 12% to 15% occur once, and the top ten carry around 3.3%. Sequencing was done on a sample of memory CD4+ T cells from blood. The source of these receptors is a female donor in good health, serving as a healthy control.

This clonotype was found a few times. This chain links TRBV12-3 or TRBV12-4 with TRBJ1-3; TRBD1 is a possible D gene (5 bases). This CDR3 has 14 residues. Trimming took 3 bases from V and 2 from J, leaving 8 bases between them. The CDR3: CASSFLGPGNTIYF. CDR3 sequence (DNA): TGTGCCAGCAGTTTTCTGGGGCCTGGAAACACCATATATTTT.

This clonotype has ten or more counts. This chain uses TRBV25-1 with TRBJ1-5, with D unclear. The CDR3 covers 19 residues. Trimming took off 8 bases at V and 5 bases at J, with 31 bases between the two ends. Germline CDR1 is MGHDK and CDR2 is SYGVNS. The CDR3 reads CASLHQVTSGLPGDQPQHF. DNA for the CDR3: TGTGCCAGCCTCCATCAGGTGACGAGTGGCTTGCCTGGGGATCAGCCCCAGCATTTT. The variable domain in full, with the rest retrieved from reference TRBV25-1 and TRBJ1-5, is EADIYQTPRYLVIGTGKKITLECSQTMGHDKMYWYQQDPGMELHLIHYSYGVNSTEKGDLSSESTVSRIRTEHFPLTLESARPSHTSQYLCASLHQVTSGLPGDQPQHFGDGTRLSIL.

This clonotype was detected many times. V is TRBV27 and J is TRBJ2-2, with D tentatively TRBD1 or TRBD2 (5 bases each). The CDR3 consists of 17 residues. Trimming shortened V by 3 bases and J by 7 bases, and 21 bases separated the two germline ends. In germline, CDR1 is MNHEY, CDR2 SMNVEV (reference sequence). This chain's CDR3 is CASSLLRLAGSDGELFF. The CDR3 nucleotides read TGTGCCAGCAGTTTGCTTCGGCTGGCAGGGAGCGACGGGGAGCTGTTTTTT.

The chain links TRBV20-1 to TRBJ2-1; 8 bases are shared with TRBD2. CDR1 is DFQATT, CDR2 SNEGSKA, per germline (reference sequence). The CDR3 loop spans 17 amino acids. With 0 bases clipped from V and 0 bases from J, the junction kept 7 bases outside the gene matches. Here the CDR3 DNA reads TGCAGTGCTAGAGAGGCCGGGAGGGCCGGCTCCTACAATGAGCAGTTCTTC. Translation gives CSAREAGRAGSYNEQFF.

This clonotype was counted at least ten times. V usage is TRBV6-1 and J usage is TRBJ2-3; either TRBD1 or TRBD2 may fit D (5 bases each). CDR3 length: 14 amino acids. Trimming took off 4 bases at V and 8 bases at J, with 16 bases between the two ends. The germline CDR1 and CDR2 sequences are MNHNS and SASEGT. For the CDR3, the DNA is TGTGCCAGCAGTGGGGGGACCCGCACGGGTACGCAGTATTTT. This translates into CASSGGTRTGTQYF.

This clonotype was counted ten times or more. V gene TRBV6-2 or TRBV6-3 combines with J gene TRBJ2-7, with 7 bases aligning to TRBD1. In germline, CDR1 is MNHEY, CDR2 SVGEGT. The V and J ends lost 0 bases and 9 bases, in that order; junction bases with no gene match: 5. The CDR3 runs 13 residues. The CDR3 DNA follows: TGTGCCAGCAGTTACTCGGGACAGTTCGGGCAGTACTTC. Encoded protein: CASSYSGQFGQYF.

This clonotype was observed once. A much larger clone differs from this one at a single base, so this may be a read error. V is TRBV5-1 and J is TRBJ2-7; 7 bases line up with TRBD1. V dropped 4 bases and J dropped 1; count of bases not matched to a gene: 8. Germline V gene sequence: CDR1 SGHRS, CDR2 YFSETQ. The length of the CDR3 is 15 residues. CDR3 DNA sequence: TGCGCCAGCAGCAAGACAGGGTTGAGGTCCTACGAGCAGTACTTC. Its protein is CASSKTGLRSYEQYF.

In this sample, this clonotype turned up many times. V is TRBV7-9 and J is TRBJ1-1; D gene unclear. Germline CDR1 reads SEHNR; CDR2 reads FQNEAQ (reference sequence). With 1 base removed from V and 10 bases from J, the gap between germline ends came to 13 bases. The CDR3 is 13 residues long. CDR3 protein: CASSLDFRGRAFF. The DNA for the CDR3 is TGTGCCAGCAGCTTAGATTTTAGAGGTCGAGCTTTCTTT. Drawing the rest from reference TRBV7-9 and TRBJ1-1, the complete variable domain is DTGVSQNPRHKITKRGQNVTFRCDPISEHNRLYWYRQTLGQGPEFLTYFQNEAQLEKSRLLSDRFSAERPKGSFSTLEIQRTEQGDSAMYLCASSLDFRGRAFFGQGTRLTVV.

This clonotype turned up a few times. The CDR3 region has the DNA TGTGCCAGCAGACAGAGTTATAGCAATCAGCCCCAGCATTTT. This sequence encodes CASRQSYSNQPQHF. The chain carries TRBV6-1 and TRBJ1-5; D gene uncertain. V was trimmed by 6 bases and J by 0 bases, leaving 9 bases between them. From germline, CDR1 is MNHNS and CDR2 SASEGT. The CDR3 is made up of 14 amino acids.

This clonotype occurred a few times. The chain employs TRBV6-2 or TRBV6-3 and TRBJ2-5; TRBD2 might be the D (7 bases). V lost 3 bases to trimming and J lost 5 bases, with 16 bases between them. The germline gives CDR1 MNHEY, CDR2 SVGEGT. The CDR3 totals 15 residues. Here the CDR3 DNA reads TGTGCCAGCAGTTATGGGGGGGGGCAATTCGAGACCCAGTACTTC. Translated, it gives CASSYGGGQFETQYF.

This clonotype has ten or more counts. CDR3 DNA: TGCGCCAGCAGCTTGAATCGGCTTTCTACCTACGAGCAGTACTTC. This codes for CASSLNRLSTYEQYF. This chain joins TRBV5-1 and TRBJ2-7; D unresolved. Trimming took off 1 base at V and 2 bases at J, with 13 bases between the two ends. The germline V gene has CDR1 SGHRS and CDR2 YFSETQ. The CDR3 is 15 amino acids.

This clonotype was counted only a few times. V gene TRBV7-2 combines with J gene TRBJ1-1; D is perhaps TRBD1 (5 bases). Germline loops: CDR1 SGHTA, CDR2 FQGNSA. The CDR3 is 14 amino acids. V gave up 7 bases and J gave up 1 base, with 13 bases separating them. CDR3 sequence: CASTLGVPNTEAFF. The CDR3 DNA is TGTGCCAGCACCCTGGGGGTCCCGAACACTGAAGCTTTCTTT.

This clonotype was seen more than once but under ten times. The chain recombines TRBV11-2 with TRBJ1-6; the match to TRBD1 covers 9 bases. Trimming removed 2 bases from V and 5 bases from J; junction bases left unmatched: 19. CDR3 size: 21 residues. Germline V lookup: CDR1 SGHAT, CDR2 FQNNGV. The CDR3 loop reads CASSLRRVWTGVDFDNSPLHF. CDR3 coding DNA: TGTGCCAGCAGCTTAAGGCGGGTCTGGACAGGGGTCGATTTTGATAATTCACCCCTCCACTTT.

The chain uses TRBV7-9 and TRBJ2-1; unclear D gene. From germline, CDR1 is SEHNR and CDR2 FQNEAQ (reference sequence). The CDR3 has 13 residues. V was cut by 2 bases and J by 5 bases, with 7 bases left in between. The CDR3 is CASSLLGNNEQFF. The CDR3 nucleotides are TGTGCCAGCAGCTTATTGGGGAACAATGAGCAGTTCTTC.

This clonotype was seen at least ten times. The rearrangement joins TRBV29-1 to TRBJ2-1, with TRBD1 matching over 8 bases. The CDR3 runs to 14 residues. J lost 6 bases, V lost 5 bases, and 9 bases had no gene match. Germline loops: CDR1 SQVTM, CDR2 ANQGSEA. For the CDR3, the DNA is TGCAGCGTTACCGGGACAGGAGGTCTCAATGAGCAGTTCTTC. It is translated as CSVTGTGGLNEQFF.

This chain links TRBV12-3 or TRBV12-4 with TRBJ2-7; no reliable D call. The CDR3 loop spans 12 amino acids. The V gene lost 6 bases and the J gene lost 6 bases, with 12 bases spanning the gap. CDR3 bases: TGTGCCAGCAGCCGCGACTCGGGCGAGCAGTACTTC. It yields the protein CASSRDSGEQYF.

This clonotype was observed at least ten times. V and J are TRBV10-3 and TRBJ1-5, with a tentative D call TRBD1 (6 bases). Germline V CDR1 and CDR2: ENHRY, SYGVKD. The CDR3 spans 16 residues. Trimming left V 3 bases short and J 5 bases short, with 17 bases between. The CDR3 coding sequence is TGTGCCATCAGTGACTCGCAGGGGACTGGTGATCAGCCCCAGCATTTT. Protein: CAISDSQGTGDQPQHF.

This clonotype was picked up a small number of times. V is TRBV7-2 and J is TRBJ2-3; maybe TRBD1 (6 bases). Germline V gene sequence: CDR1 SGHTA, CDR2 FQGNSA. Trimming pared 7 bases from V and 2 bases from J, leaving 13 bases between. This CDR3 is built from 14 residues. Here the CDR3 DNA reads TGTGCCAGCATAGGGGGTGTCAACACAGATACGCAGTATTTT. Protein product: CASIGGVNTDTQYF.

This chain connects TRBV28 to TRBJ1-1; 11 bases fit TRBD1. CDR1 and CDR2 from the germline V gene are MDHEN and SYDVKM. This CDR3 is built from 15 residues. V lost 1 base, J lost 11 bases, and 9 bases stayed unmatched. The CDR3, as DNA: TGTGCCAGCAGTTTATCCTTCGGGACAGGGGGTATCGCTTTCTTT. Its protein is CASSLSFGTGGIAFF.